This is a list of T cell receptor beta chains from one sample in a study of T cell responses to AZD1222 COVID-19 vaccine. The table came from immunoSEQ multiplex PCR; TCRdb's copy has only in-frame clones and leaves some out. The sample holds about 150,000 clones, 94% seen once. Specimen: peripheral blood, collected on day 0 of AZD1222 vaccination. The receptors were sampled from an adult in good health. Both conserved end residues are part of each CDR3. A D gene is named only where the DNA matches it firmly. Not all rows give a size; the values are once, few, many and, for expanded clones, a class.

. TRBJ1-2 TRBD1 TRBV3-1/TRBV3-2 TGTGCCAGCAGCCAGTCCGGGACAGGGGCGATTAACTATGGCTACACCTTC CASSQSGTGAINYGYTF
. TRBJ1-1 . TRBV7-3 TGTGCCAGCAGCAGGGACGGTTACACTGAAGCTTTCTTT CASSRDGYTEAFF
. TRBJ2-3 . TRBV24-1 TGTGCCACCGGGCCAGGGGGCACAGATACGCAGTATTTT CATGPGGTDTQYF
. TRBJ2-1 TRBD2 TRBV5-5 TGTGCCAGCAGCGAGGGACTAGCGGTTAATAATGAGCAGTTCTTC CASSEGLAVNNEQFF
. TRBJ1-5 TRBD1 TRBV2 TGTGCCAGCAGTGAGGGACAGGGGGACCAGCCCCAGCATTTT CASSEGQGDQPQHF
. TRBJ2-1 TRBD2 TRBV5-1 TGCGCCAGCAGCTTGAGCGGGAATTCCTACAATGAGCAGTTCTTC CASSLSGNSYNEQFF
. TRBJ1-3 . TRBV5-1 TGCGCCAGCAGGTCTGACAGCAACTATGGAAACACCATATATTTT CASRSDSNYGNTIYF
. TRBJ1-3 . TRBV5-5 TGTGCCAGCAGCTTGGGCTGGGCCGGAAACACCATATATTTT CASSLGWAGNTIYF
once TRBJ2-5 . TRBV3-1/TRBV3-2 TGTGCCAGCAGCACGACCGTGTACCAAGAGACCCAGTACTTC CASSTTVYQETQYF
. TRBJ2-3 . TRBV18 TGTGCCAGCTCACCGGCAGCTAGAAAGATAGATACGCAGTATTTT CASSPAARKIDTQYF
. TRBJ1-4 . TRBV23-1 TGCGCCAGCAGTCAATGTAGGACTACAACTAATGAAAAACTGTTTTTT CASSQCRTTTNEKLFF
once TRBJ2-3 . TRBV9 TGTGCCAGCGGATGGGGGTCCGGCACAGATACGCAGTATTTT CASGWGSGTDTQYF
. TRBJ2-4 TRBD1 TRBV28 TGTGCCAGCAGCTCACTGGGACAGGGTCTTTGGGCCAAAAACATTCAGTACTTC CASSSLGQGLWAKNIQYF
. TRBJ2-3 TRBD2 TRBV6-6 TGTGCCAGCAGGAGCGGGGTGGGGGGCACAGATACGCAGTATTTT CASRSGVGGTDTQYF
. TRBJ2-1 TRBD2 TRBV2 TGTGCCAGCAGGATGCTAGCGGGGACGTTATCCTACAATGAGCAGTTCTTC CASRMLAGTLSYNEQFF
. TRBJ1-1 . TRBV4-3 TGCGCCAGCAGCCAAGATAACAACCCGAGAAGTGAAGCTTTCTTT CASSQDNNPRSEAFF
. TRBJ2-5 TRBD1 TRBV28 TGTGCCAGCAGTTTCACGGGACAGGGGGGAACCCAGTACTTC CASSFTGQGGTQYF
. TRBJ2-1 . TRBV7-2 TGTGCCAGCAGCTTAGTTGTCAGGGATAATGAGCAGTTCTTC CASSLVVRDNEQFF
. TRBJ1-2 . TRBV5-1 TGCGCCAGCAGCTTGGCGGCAGGGAGCCACTTTAACACCTTC CASSLAAGSHFNTF
. TRBJ1-1 . TRBV14 TGTGCCAGCAGCCCGTATCGACGGGGGCTCACTGAAGCTTTCTTT CASSPYRRGLTEAFF
. TRBJ1-5 TRBD1 TRBV10-2 TGCGCCAGCAGCGGGACAGCGAATCAGCCCCAGCATTTT CASSGTANQPQHF
. TRBJ1-2 . TRBV30 TGTGCCTCCCAGATAGGTGTCGGGGACTATGGCTACACCTTC CASQIGVGDYGYTF
. TRBJ2-3 TRBD1 TRBV3-1/TRBV3-2 TGTGCCAGCAGCACGGGACAGGGGCGCACAGATACGCAGTATTTT CASSTGQGRTDTQYF
. TRBJ1-6 . TRBV4-2 TGTGCCAGCAGCCAAGAAGGGACCGATTCACCCCTCCACTTT CASSQEGTDSPLHF
once TRBJ2-1 TRBD2 TRBV7-9 TGTGCCAGCAGCGGTTCTAGCGGGAGCTATTTCTTC CASSGSSGSYFF
. TRBJ2-1 . TRBV24-1 TGTGCCTCGGGACCCGGGGACAATGAGCAGTTCTTC CASGPGDNEQFF
. TRBJ2-1 TRBD1 TRBV6-5 TGTGCCAGCGAATCCGGGACAGGCTACAATGAGCAGTTCTTC CASESGTGYNEQFF
. TRBJ1-2 TRBD1 TRBV6-6 TGTGCCAGCAGTATAACAGGGGGTCGGATAGATGGCTACACCTTC CASSITGGRIDGYTF
. TRBJ1-2 . TRBV7-2 TGTGCCAGCAGCTCCACCCAATATAGGGGACCACTGGAGTATGGCTACACCTTC CASSSTQYRGPLEYGYTF